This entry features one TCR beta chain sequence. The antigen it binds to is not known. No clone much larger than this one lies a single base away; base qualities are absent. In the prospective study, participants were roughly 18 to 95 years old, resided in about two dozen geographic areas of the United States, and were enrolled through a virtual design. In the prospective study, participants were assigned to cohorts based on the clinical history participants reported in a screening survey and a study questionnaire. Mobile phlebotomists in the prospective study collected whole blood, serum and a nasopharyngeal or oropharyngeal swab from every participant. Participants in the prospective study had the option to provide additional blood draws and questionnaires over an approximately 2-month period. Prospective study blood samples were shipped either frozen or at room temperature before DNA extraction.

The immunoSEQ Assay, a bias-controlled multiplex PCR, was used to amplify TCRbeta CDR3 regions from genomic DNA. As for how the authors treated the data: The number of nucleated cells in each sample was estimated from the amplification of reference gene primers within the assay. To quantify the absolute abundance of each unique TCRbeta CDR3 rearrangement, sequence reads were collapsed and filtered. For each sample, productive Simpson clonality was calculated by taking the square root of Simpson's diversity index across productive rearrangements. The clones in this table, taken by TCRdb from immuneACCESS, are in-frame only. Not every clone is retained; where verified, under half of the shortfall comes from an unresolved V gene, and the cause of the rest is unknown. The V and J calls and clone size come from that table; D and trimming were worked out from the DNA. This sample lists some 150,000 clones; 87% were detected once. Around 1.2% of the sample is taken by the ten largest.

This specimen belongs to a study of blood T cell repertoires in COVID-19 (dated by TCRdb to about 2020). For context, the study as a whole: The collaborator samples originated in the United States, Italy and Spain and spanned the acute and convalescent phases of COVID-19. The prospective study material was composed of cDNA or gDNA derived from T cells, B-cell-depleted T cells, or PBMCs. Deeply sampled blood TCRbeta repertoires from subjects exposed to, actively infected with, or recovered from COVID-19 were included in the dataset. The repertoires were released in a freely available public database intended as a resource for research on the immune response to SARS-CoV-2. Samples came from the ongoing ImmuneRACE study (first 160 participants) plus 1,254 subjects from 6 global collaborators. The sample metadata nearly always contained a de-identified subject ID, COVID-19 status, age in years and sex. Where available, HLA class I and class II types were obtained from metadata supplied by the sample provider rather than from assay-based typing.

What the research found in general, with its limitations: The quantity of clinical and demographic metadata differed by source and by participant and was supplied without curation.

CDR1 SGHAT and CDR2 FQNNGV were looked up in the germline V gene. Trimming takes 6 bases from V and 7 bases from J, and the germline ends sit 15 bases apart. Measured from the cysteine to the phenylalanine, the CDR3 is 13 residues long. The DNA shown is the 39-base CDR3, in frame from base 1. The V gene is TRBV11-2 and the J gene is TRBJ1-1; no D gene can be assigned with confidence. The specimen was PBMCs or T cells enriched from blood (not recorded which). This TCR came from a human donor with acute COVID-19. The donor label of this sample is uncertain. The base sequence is TGTGCCAGCAGACACCCGGGAGGGAGTGAAGCTTTCTTT. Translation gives CASRHPGGSEAFF.